This T cell receptor (beta chain) comes out of a study of blood T cell repertoires in COVID-19. The wider study: Acute and convalescent COVID-19 specimens originated in the United States, Italy and Spain. T cells, B-cell-depleted T cells, or PBMCs provided the cDNA or gDNA that served as material.

The method was immunoSEQ multiplex PCR; TCRdb's version includes in-frame clones alone and lacks a portion of them. The table has tens of thousands of clones, approximately 87% seen once. The germline gives CDR1 SGHTA, CDR2 FQGTGA. This CDR3 region has 17 residues. With V trimmed by 1 base and J by 7 bases, 13 bases remained unmatched. This rearrangement joins TRBV7-3 to TRBJ2-1, with 7 bases identical to TRBD1. The sequence was collected from a human donor in a cohort sampled during active COVID-19. The sample taken for sequencing was peripheral blood. In DNA, the CDR3 is TGTGCCAGCAGCTTAAATTCCCCTCGAACAGGGGAGAATGAGCAGTTCTTC. Protein: CASSLNSPRTGENEQFF.